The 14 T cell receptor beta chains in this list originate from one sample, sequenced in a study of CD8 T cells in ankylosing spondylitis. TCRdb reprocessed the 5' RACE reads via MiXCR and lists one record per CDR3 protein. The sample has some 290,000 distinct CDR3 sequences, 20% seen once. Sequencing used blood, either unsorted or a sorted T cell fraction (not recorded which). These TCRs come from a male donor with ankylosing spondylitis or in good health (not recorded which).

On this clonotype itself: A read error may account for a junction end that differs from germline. CDR3 sequence reads: CSVEDLGDREIF. As DNA, the CDR3 is TGCAGCGTTGAAGATTTGGGGGACAGGGAAATTTTC. The chain carries TRBV29-1 and TRBJ1-2; 9 nucleotides match TRBD1. Germline V gene lookup returns CDR1 SQVTM and CDR2 ANQGSEA. This CDR3 is built from 12 residues.

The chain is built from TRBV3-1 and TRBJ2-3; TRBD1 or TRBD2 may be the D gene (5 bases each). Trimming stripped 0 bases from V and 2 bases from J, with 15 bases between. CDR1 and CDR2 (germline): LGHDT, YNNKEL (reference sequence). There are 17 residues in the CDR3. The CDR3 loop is CASSQERPGRLTDTQYF. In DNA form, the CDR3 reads TGTGCCAGCAGCCAAGAGAGACCGGGACGCCTCACAGATACGCAGTATTTT.

The CDR3 protein is CASSRFRTGRGLSPLHF. As DNA, the CDR3 is TGTGCCAGCAGCCGTTTCAGGACAGGGAGGGGTCTTTCACCCCTCCACTTT. This rearrangement joins TRBV7-2 to TRBJ1-6, with 8 bases matching TRBD1. V was pared by 5 bases and J by 9 bases, with 15 bases of the junction left unmatched. CDR3 length: 17 residues. Germline V gene data show CDR1 as SGHTA and CDR2 as FQGNSA.

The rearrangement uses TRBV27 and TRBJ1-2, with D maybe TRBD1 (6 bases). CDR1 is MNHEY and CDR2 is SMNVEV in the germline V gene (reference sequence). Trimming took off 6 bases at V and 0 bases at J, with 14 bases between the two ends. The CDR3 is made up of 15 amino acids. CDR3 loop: CASRGAGGPNYGYTF. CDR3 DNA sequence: TGTGCCAGCAGAGGCGCGGGGGGGCCTAACTATGGCTACACCTTC.

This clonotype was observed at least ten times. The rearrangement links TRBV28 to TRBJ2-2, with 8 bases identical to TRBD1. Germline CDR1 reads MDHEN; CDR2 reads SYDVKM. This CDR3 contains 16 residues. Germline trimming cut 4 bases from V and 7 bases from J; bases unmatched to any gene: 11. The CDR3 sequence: CASSSIDRGWFGELFF. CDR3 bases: TGTGCCAGCAGTTCAATAGACAGGGGTTGGTTCGGGGAGCTGTTTTTT. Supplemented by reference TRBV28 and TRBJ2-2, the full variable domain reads DVKVTQSSRYLVKRTGEKVFLECVQDMDHENMFWYRQDPGLGLRLIYFSYDVKMKEKGDIPEGYSVSREKKERFSLILESASTNQTSMYLCASSSIDRGWFGELFFGEGSRLTVL.

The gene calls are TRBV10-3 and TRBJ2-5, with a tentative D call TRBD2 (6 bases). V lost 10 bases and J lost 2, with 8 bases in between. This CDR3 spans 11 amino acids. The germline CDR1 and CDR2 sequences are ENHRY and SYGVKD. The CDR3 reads CATREQETQYF. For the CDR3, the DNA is TGTGCCACCCGGGAGCAAGAGACCCAGTACTTC.

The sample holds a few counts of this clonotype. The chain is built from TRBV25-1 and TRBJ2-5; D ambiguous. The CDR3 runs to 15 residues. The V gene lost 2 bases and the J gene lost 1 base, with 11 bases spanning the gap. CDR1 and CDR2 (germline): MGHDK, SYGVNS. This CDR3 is CASSEPSTPQETQYF. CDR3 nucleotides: TGTGCCAGCAGTGAACCCTCAACACCCCAAGAGACCCAGTACTTC.

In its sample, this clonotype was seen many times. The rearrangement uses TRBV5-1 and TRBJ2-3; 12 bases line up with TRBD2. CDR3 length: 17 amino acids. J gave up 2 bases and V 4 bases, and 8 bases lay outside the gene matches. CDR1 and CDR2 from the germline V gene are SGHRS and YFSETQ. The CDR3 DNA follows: TGCGCCAGCAGCACCGGACTAGCGGGAAGAACCACAGATACGCAGTATTTT. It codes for CASSTGLAGRTTDTQYF.

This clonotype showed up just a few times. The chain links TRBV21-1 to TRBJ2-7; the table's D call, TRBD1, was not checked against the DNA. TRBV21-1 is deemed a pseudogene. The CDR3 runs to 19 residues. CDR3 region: CASSLSRGAGVPRVYEQYV. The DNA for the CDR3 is TGTGCCAGCAGCCTATCAAGGGGGGCGGGGGTCCCCCGTGTCTACGAGCAGTACGTC.

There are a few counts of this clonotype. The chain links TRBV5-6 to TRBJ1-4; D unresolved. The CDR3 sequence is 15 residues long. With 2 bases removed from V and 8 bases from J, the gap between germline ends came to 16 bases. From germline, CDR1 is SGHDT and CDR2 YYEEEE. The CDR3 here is CASSFSPSGGEKLFF. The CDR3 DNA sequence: TGTGCCAGCAGCTTTTCGCCGAGCGGCGGGGAAAAACTGTTTTTT.

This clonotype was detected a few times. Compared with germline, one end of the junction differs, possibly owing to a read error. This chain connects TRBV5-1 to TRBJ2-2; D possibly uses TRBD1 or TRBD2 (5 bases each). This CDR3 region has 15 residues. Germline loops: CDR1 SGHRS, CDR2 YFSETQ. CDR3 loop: CASRLGPPNTGELFF. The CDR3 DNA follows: TGCGCCAGCAGATTGGGACCCCCGAACACCGGGGAGCTGTTTTTT.

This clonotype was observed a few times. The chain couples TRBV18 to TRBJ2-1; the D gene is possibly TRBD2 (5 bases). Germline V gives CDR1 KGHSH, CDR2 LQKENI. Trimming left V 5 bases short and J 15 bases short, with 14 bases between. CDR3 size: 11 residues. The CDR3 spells CASSNGEGAFF. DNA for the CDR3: TGTGCCAGCTCAAACGGTGAGGGAGCGTTCTTC.

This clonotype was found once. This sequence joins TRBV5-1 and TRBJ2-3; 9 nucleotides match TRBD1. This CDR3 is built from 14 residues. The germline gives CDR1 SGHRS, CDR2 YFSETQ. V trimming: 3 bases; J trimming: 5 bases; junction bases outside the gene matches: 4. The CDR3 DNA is TGCGCCAGCAGCTCGACAGGGGGGGGAGATACGCAGTATTTT. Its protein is CASSSTGGGDTQYF.

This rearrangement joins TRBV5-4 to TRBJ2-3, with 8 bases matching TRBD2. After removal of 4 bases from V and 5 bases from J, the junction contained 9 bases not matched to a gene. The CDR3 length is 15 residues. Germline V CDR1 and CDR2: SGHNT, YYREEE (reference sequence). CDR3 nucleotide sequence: TGTGCCAGCAGCAGAGCGGGGGCCCCAGGAGATACGCAGTATTTT. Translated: CASSRAGAPGDTQYF.